The source of this T cell receptor beta chain is a study of T cells after yellow fever vaccination. As for the study in general: Low-cell-number fractions underwent preparation using SMART-Seq v4 Ultra Low Input.

Study-level points and caveats: Post-booster repertoires again held most primary-vaccination clones (roughly 96% CD4, 88% CD8). The secondary response showed a weaker magnitude and a faster peak, day 5 versus 15.

This clonotype was found a few times. No antigen is known for it. For TCR, cDNA came from 5'RACE template switching, which added a universal primer site and UMIs. MiXCR, run by TCRdb on the 5' RACE reads, gives a single entry per CDR3 protein. The top ten hold over 0.65% of the sample, which has about 240,000 distinct CDR3 sequences, less than 9% seen once. The clonotype originates from a man younger than 45 who received the YFV17D yellow fever vaccine. The sequenced sample was CD4+ T cells sorted from PBMCs, obtained 15 days after the yellow fever booster vaccination.

The CDR3 DNA follows: TGTGCCTGGTCAGGGCTGCTCCAAGAGACCCAGTACTTC. Translated: CAWSGLLQETQYF. J is TRBJ2-5 and V is TRBV30, with a tentative D call TRBD1 (5 bases). Trimming shortened V by 5 bases and J by 1 base, and 11 bases separated the two germline ends. The CDR3 consists of 13 residues. Germline CDR1 is GTSNPN and CDR2 is SVGIG (reference sequence).